One sample yielded the 22 T cell receptor beta chains listed below, sequenced in a study of identical twins. From the 5' RACE reads, TCRdb called clonotypes with MiXCR, one entry per CDR3 protein. The sample consists of some 600,000 distinct CDR3 sequences, just over 7% of them appearing once. These records were also assigned to another study, of yellow fever vaccine responses in identical twins.

Sequenced input: PBMCs. The receptors come from a young woman in good health.

This clonotype was counted ten times or more. The chain joins TRBV28 to TRBJ2-4; D remains unclear. V gave up 7 bases and J gave up 0 bases, with 10 bases separating them. Germline loops: CDR1 MDHEN, CDR2 SYDVKM. The CDR3 loop spans 14 amino acids. The CDR3 region has the DNA TGTGCCAGCAACTCGGGTCTAGCCAAAAACATTCAGTACTTC. The encoded protein is CASNSGLAKNIQYF.

The sample holds many counts of this clonotype. V is TRBV2 and J is TRBJ2-2; tentative D call: TRBD2 (6 bases). Germline V gene lookup returns CDR1 SNHLY and CDR2 FYNNEI. The CDR3 totals 18 residues. V gave up 1 base and J gave up 5 bases, with 20 bases separating them. The CDR3 region is CASSEEAGISVRTGELFF. The CDR3 DNA sequence: TGTGCCAGCAGTGAAGAGGCGGGAATTTCGGTGCGGACCGGGGAGCTGTTTTTT.

This clonotype was seen a few times. The V call is TRBV10-3, the J call TRBJ1-1; 7 nucleotides align to TRBD1. From germline, CDR1 is ENHRY and CDR2 SYGVKD. With V trimmed by 3 bases and J by 1 base, 2 bases remained unmatched. The CDR3 covers 14 residues. CDR3 sequence reads: CAISDRGANTEAFF. The CDR3 DNA sequence: TGTGCCATCAGTGACAGGGGGGCGAACACTGAAGCTTTCTTT.

The table lists this clonotype with many counts. This chain links TRBV5-1 with TRBJ1-1; D is unclear. V was trimmed by 0 bases and J by 1 base, leaving 4 bases between them. The CDR3 spans 13 residues. CDR1 and CDR2 from the germline V gene are SGHRS and YFSETQ. The CDR3 is CASSLAANTEAFF. The CDR3 region has the DNA TGCGCCAGCAGCTTGGCAGCGAACACTGAAGCTTTCTTT. The variable domain in full, with the rest retrieved from reference TRBV5-1 and TRBJ1-1, is KAGVTQTPRYLIKTRGQQVTLSCSPISGHRSVSWYQQTPGQGLQFLFEYFSETQRNKGNFPGRFSGRQFSNSRSEMNVSTLELGDSALYLCASSLAANTEAFFGQGTRLTVV.

This clonotype was seen a few times. The gene calls are TRBV21-1 and TRBJ2-7; no check of the table's D call, TRBD1, against the DNA was made. TRBV21-1 is termed a pseudogene. CDR3 length equals 15 residues. The CDR3 loop is CASSKVGAVTYEQYF. The CDR3 nucleotides are TGTGCCAGCAGCAAGGTCGGGGCAGTCACCTACGAGCAGTACTTC.

This clonotype was detected ten times or more. The rearrangement links TRBV5-1 to TRBJ2-7; 8 bases are shared with TRBD1. From germline, CDR1 is SGHRS and CDR2 YFSETQ. The CDR3 is made up of 19 amino acids. Losses at the gene ends were 4 bases for V and 0 bases for J; bases not matched to a gene: 18. CDR3 protein: CASSIYPGQGGSLSYEQYF. CDR3 DNA: TGCGCCAGCAGCATTTATCCCGGACAGGGAGGCTCCCTCTCCTACGAGCAGTACTTC.

V gene TRBV2 combines with J gene TRBJ2-3; 13 bases match TRBD2. The CDR3 runs to 15 residues. Per germline, CDR1 SNHLY and CDR2 FYNNEI. J gave up 8 bases and V 4 bases, and 6 bases lay outside the gene matches. The CDR3 DNA reads TGTGCCAGCAGTGCCGGACTAGCGGGGGTACCTACGCAGTATTTT. This codes for CASSAGLAGVPTQYF. The full variable domain, rest sourced from reference TRBV2 and TRBJ2-3, is EPEVTQTPSHQVTQMGQEVILRCVPISNHLYFYWYRQILGQKVEFLVSFYNNEISEKSEIFDDQFSVERPDGSNFTLKIRSTKLEDSAMYFCASSAGLAGVPTQYFGPGTRLTVL.

The chain carries TRBV20-1 and TRBJ2-3, with TRBD2 identical over 8 bases. After removal of 2 bases from V and 2 bases from J, the junction contained 9 bases not matched to a gene. Per germline, CDR1 DFQATT and CDR2 SNEGSKA (reference sequence). The CDR3 runs to 16 residues. CDR3 in DNA: TGCAGTGCTAGACCGCGGGGGGCAGGGCACACAGATACGCAGTATTTT. Protein product: CSARPRGAGHTDTQYF.

The sample holds many counts of this clonotype. The chain is built from TRBV20-1 and TRBJ2-1, with a weak D call TRBD2 (6 bases). The CDR3 totals 15 residues. The V gene lost 0 bases and the J gene lost 1 base, with 10 bases spanning the gap. CDR1 DFQATT and CDR2 SNEGSKA come from the germline V gene (reference sequence). The chain's CDR3 is CSARDGGGSYNEQFF. The CDR3 DNA sequence: TGCAGTGCTAGAGATGGTGGGGGGTCCTACAATGAGCAGTTCTTC.

This clonotype showed up just a few times. The chain links TRBV6-5 to TRBJ1-1; D perhaps matches TRBD1 (5 bases). This CDR3 region has 14 residues. The ends were cut back, 2 bases at V and 4 bases at J, with 11 bases in the middle. CDR1 is MNHEY and CDR2 is SVGAGI in the germline V gene. The CDR3 sequence: CASSYKGRTTEAFF. CDR3 nucleotides: TGTGCCAGCAGTTACAAGGGGCGGACCACTGAAGCTTTCTTT.

With respect to this clonotype: This is likely a read error, given that the CDR3 carries no conserved phenylalanine or tryptophan at its end. The chain carries TRBV20-1 and TRBJ2-7; TRBD2 matches 8 bases. With V trimmed by 6 bases and J by 0 bases, 7 bases remained unmatched. CDR1 and CDR2 from the germline V gene are DFQATT and SNEGSKA (reference sequence). The length of the CDR3 is 14 residues. The CDR3, as DNA: TGCAGTGCCGGCCGGGGGGGAAGCTCCTACGAGCAGTACCTC. This codes for CSAGRGGSSYEQYL.

V and J are TRBV29-1 and TRBJ1-1; 8 nucleotides line up with TRBD1. The germline V gene encodes CDR1 SQVTM and CDR2 ANQGSEA. CDR3 length equals 14 residues. The V gene end was trimmed by 4 bases and the J gene end by 6 bases; junction bases not matched to a gene: 10. The CDR3 sequence: CSVGSPGGRAEAFF. In DNA form, the CDR3 reads TGCAGCGTTGGTAGCCCAGGGGGCCGCGCTGAAGCTTTCTTT.

There are many counts of this clonotype. This chain links TRBV24-1 with TRBJ1-1; perhaps TRBD1 as D (5 bases). Germline CDR1 KGHDR, CDR2 SFDVKD. V was pared by 3 bases and J by 10 bases, with 17 bases between. The CDR3 sequence is 14 residues long. CDR3: CATSDPLGGDGAFF. Here the CDR3 DNA reads TGTGCCACCAGTGATCCCCTCGGGGGGGATGGAGCTTTCTTT.

This chain joins TRBV25-1 and TRBJ1-2; the match to TRBD1 covers 7 bases. The CDR3 consists of 14 residues. CDR1 is MGHDK, CDR2 SYGVNS, per germline. V was clipped by 4 bases and J by 4 bases; unmatched bases: 6. The CDR3 bases are TGTGCCAGCAGTGCCGCCGGGACAGTCTATGGCTACACCTTC. Translated, it gives CASSAAGTVYGYTF.

This clonotype was seen repeatedly, ten times or more. This chain connects TRBV29-1 to TRBJ2-3; 11 nucleotides agree with TRBD2. The CDR3 is 16 amino acids. V was pared by 7 bases and J by 2 bases, with 11 bases of the junction left unmatched. Germline V gives CDR1 SQVTM, CDR2 ANQGSEA. As DNA, the CDR3 is TGCAGCGCCGCGGCCGGGACTAGCGGCTACACAGATACGCAGTATTTT. It yields the protein CSAAAGTSGYTDTQYF.

This clonotype occurred many times. The chain uses TRBV29-1 and TRBJ2-5; D ambiguous. The V end was cut by 4 bases, the J end by 4 bases, with 13 bases between. The CDR3 is made up of 13 amino acids. Germline lookup yields CDR1 SQVTM and CDR2 ANQGSEA. The CDR3 loop is CSVAGPSGETQYF. The CDR3 coding sequence is TGCAGCGTTGCGGGTCCCTCGGGAGAGACCCAGTACTTC. Full variable domain (rest looked up from reference TRBV29-1 and TRBJ2-5): SAVISQKPSRDICQRGTSLTIQCQVDSQVTMMFWYRQQPGQSLTLIATANQGSEATYESGFVIDKFPISRPNLTFSTLTVSNMSPEDSSIYLCSVAGPSGETQYFGPGTRLLVL.

This clonotype was seen a handful of times. The genes are TRBV15 and TRBJ2-5, with TRBD2 matching 10 bases. The CDR3 is made up of 16 amino acids. V lost 2 bases to trimming and J lost 5 bases; unmatched junction nucleotides: 8. Germline V gene data show CDR1 as LNHNV and CDR2 as YYDKDF (reference sequence). The DNA of the CDR3 is TGTGCCACCAGCAGACTAGCGGGGGTGGATGGGGAGACCCAGTACTTC. It codes for CATSRLAGVDGETQYF.

This clonotype was counted at least ten times. The V and J genes are TRBV6-1 and TRBJ1-2; D ambiguous. The V and J ends lost 6 bases and 1 base respectively, with 12 bases between them. The CDR3 totals 14 residues. Germline lookup yields CDR1 MNHNS and CDR2 SASEGT. CDR3 loop: CASSLGDRNYGYTF. For the CDR3, the DNA is TGTGCCAGCAGCCTCGGAGACCGTAACTATGGCTACACCTTC.

This clonotype was recorded at least ten times. The CDR3 bases are TGCGCCAGCAGCTTGGGGATGAACCAAGAGACCCAGTACTTC. It codes for CASSLGMNQETQYF. V usage is TRBV5-1 and J usage is TRBJ2-5; D unclear. The V gene's germline CDR1 is SGHRS and CDR2 YFSETQ. The germline V and J ends were trimmed by 0 bases and 0 bases, with 6 bases remaining between them. The CDR3 spans 14 residues.

This clonotype was found many times. This rearrangement joins TRBV5-5 to TRBJ2-7, with TRBD2 as a possible D gene (6 bases). The CDR3 extends over 16 amino acids. With 4 bases removed from V and 0 bases from J, the gap between germline ends came to 17 bases. CDR1 SGHKS and CDR2 YYEKEE come from the germline V gene (reference sequence). The CDR3 nucleotides are TGTGCCAGCAGCGGAGGCCCGGGACTTAACTCCTACGAGCAGTACTTC. Protein: CASSGGPGLNSYEQYF.

This sequence joins TRBV12-3 or TRBV12-4 and TRBJ2-7; D is uncertain. CDR3 size: 15 residues. V was clipped by 4 bases and J by 3 bases, with 16 bases between them. The CDR3 loop reads CASSSYRNFRYEQYF. For the CDR3, the DNA is TGTGCCAGCAGTTCCTACAGAAACTTCCGCTACGAGCAGTACTTC.

This clonotype appeared a few times. The J gene is TRBJ1-2, the V gene TRBV12-3 or TRBV12-4; D is ambiguous. The CDR3 has 14 amino acids. Trimming cost V 5 bases and J 0 bases, with 10 bases left between them. The CDR3 DNA reads TGTGCCAGCAGTCCGCTTGTAGCTAACTATGGCTACACCTTC. Translation: CASSPLVANYGYTF.